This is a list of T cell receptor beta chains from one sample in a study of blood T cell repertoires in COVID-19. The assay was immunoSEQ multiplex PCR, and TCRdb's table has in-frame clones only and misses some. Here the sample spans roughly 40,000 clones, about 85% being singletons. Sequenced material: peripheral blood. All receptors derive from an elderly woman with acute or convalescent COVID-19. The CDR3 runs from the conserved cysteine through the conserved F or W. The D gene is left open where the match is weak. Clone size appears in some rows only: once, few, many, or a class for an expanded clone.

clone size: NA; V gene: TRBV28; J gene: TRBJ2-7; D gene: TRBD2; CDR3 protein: CASSSTGGTKPYEQYF; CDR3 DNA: TGTGCCAGCAGTTCCACCGGGGGGACGAAGCCCTACGAGCAGTACTTC
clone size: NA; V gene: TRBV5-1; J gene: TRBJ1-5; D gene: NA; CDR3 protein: CASSLEGNGQPQHF; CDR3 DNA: TGCGCCAGCAGCTTGGAGGGGAACGGGCAGCCCCAGCATTTT
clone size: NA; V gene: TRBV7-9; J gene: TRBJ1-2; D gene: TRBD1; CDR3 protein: CASSSWTGQYGYTF; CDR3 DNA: TGTGCCAGCAGCTCCTGGACAGGGCAGTATGGCTACACCTTC
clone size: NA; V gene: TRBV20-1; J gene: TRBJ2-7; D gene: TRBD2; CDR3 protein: CSASFGAGLAFEQYF; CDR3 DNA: TGCAGTGCTAGTTTTGGGGCGGGACTAGCTTTCGAGCAGTACTTC
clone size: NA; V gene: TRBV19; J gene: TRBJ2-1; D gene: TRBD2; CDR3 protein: CASSITPSGIHNEQFF; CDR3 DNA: TGTGCCAGTAGTATTACCCCGAGCGGGATCCACAATGAGCAGTTCTTC
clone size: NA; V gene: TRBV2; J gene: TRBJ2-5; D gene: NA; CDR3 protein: CASTVQETQYF; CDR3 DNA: TGTGCCAGCACCGTCCAAGAGACCCAGTACTTC
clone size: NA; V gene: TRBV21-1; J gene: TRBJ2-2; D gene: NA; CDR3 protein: CASPSGSLTGELFF; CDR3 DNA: TGTGCCAGCCCTAGCGGGAGTCTAACCGGGGAGCTGTTTTTT
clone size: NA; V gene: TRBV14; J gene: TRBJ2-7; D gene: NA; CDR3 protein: CASSQDLVRIYEQYF; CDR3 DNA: TGTGCCAGCAGCCAAGATCTCGTGCGGATCTACGAGCAGTACTTC
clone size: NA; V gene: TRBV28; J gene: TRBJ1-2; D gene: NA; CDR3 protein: CASSSYPQGESYGYTF; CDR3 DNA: TGTGCCAGCAGTTCCTACCCTCAGGGTGAGTCCTATGGCTACACCTTC
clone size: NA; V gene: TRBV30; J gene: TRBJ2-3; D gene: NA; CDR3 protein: CAWRLKNTDTQYF; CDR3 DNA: TGTGCCTGGAGACTGAAAAACACAGATACGCAGTATTTT
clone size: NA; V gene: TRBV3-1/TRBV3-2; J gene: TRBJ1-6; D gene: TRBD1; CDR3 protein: CASSQAPSGTANSPLHF; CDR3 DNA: TGTGCCAGCAGCCAAGCCCCCTCCGGGACAGCTAATTCACCCCTCCACTTT
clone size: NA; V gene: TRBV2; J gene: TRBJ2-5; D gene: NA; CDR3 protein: CASSTIIGQTYQETQYF; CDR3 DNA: TGTGCCAGCAGCACCATTATTGGACAGACGTACCAAGAGACCCAGTACTTC
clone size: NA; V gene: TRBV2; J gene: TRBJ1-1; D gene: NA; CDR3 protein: CASSRGLDTEAFF; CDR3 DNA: TGTGCCAGCAGTAGGGGGTTAGACACTGAAGCTTTCTTT
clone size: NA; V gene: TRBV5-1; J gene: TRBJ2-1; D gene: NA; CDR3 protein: CASMLTPVNEQFF; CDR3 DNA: TGCGCCAGCATGCTCACCCCGGTAAATGAGCAGTTCTTC
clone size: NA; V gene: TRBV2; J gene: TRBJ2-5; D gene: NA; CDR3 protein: CASSPQETQYF; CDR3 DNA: TGTGCCAGCAGTCCCCAGGAGACCCAGTACTTC
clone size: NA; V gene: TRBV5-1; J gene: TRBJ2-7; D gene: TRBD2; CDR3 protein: CASRPTGTSSYEQYF; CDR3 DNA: TGCGCCAGCAGGCCGACCGGGACTAGCTCCTACGAGCAGTACTTC
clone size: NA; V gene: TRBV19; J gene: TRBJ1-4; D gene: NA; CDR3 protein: CASTPGRVNEKLFF; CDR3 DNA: TGTGCCAGTACCCCCGGCAGGGTTAATGAAAAACTGTTTTTT
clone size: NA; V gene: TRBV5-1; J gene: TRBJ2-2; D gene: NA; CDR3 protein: CASGQSGASTGELFF; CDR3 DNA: TGCGCCAGCGGCCAGAGTGGGGCTTCGACCGGGGAGCTGTTTTTT
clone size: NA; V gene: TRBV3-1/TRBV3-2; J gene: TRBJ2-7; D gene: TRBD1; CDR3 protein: CASSLGQGANEQYF; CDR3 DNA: TGTGCCAGCAGCCTTGGACAGGGGGCTAACGAGCAGTACTTC
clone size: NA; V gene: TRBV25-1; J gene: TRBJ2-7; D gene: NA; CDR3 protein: CASSDPIPEQYF; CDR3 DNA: TGTGCCAGCAGTGACCCCATTCCCGAGCAGTACTTC
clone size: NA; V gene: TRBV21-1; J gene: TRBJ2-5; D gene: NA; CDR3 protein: CASSPAGLAGRSQETQYF; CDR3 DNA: TGTGCCAGCAGCCCAGCGGGACTAGCGGGGAGGTCCCAAGAGACCCAGTACTTC
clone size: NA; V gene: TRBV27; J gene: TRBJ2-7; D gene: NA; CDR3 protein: CASSFRQAYEQYF; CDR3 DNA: TGTGCCAGCAGTTTTAGGCAGGCCTACGAGCAGTACTTC
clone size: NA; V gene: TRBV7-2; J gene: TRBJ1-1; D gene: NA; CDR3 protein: CASTLRGGKGTEAFF; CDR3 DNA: TGTGCCAGCACCCTCCGGGGAGGGAAGGGCACTGAAGCTTTCTTT
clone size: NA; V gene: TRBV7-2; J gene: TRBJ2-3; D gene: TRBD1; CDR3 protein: CASSRQGRTDTQYF; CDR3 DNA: TGTGCCAGCAGTCGACAGGGAAGGACAGATACGCAGTATTTT
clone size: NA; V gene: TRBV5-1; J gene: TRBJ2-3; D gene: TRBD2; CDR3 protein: CASSLTASGSTDTQYF; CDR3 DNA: TGCGCCAGCAGCTTGACGGCTAGCGGAAGCACAGATACGCAGTATTTT
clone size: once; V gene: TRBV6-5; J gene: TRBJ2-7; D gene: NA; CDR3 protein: CASSYDGARSGEQYF; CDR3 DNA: TGTGCCAGCAGTTACGATGGTGCTAGGTCTGGCGAGCAGTACTTC
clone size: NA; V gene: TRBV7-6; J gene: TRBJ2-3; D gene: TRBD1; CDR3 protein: CASSSSGRGTGYLDTQYF; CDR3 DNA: TGTGCCAGCAGTTCTTCTGGTCGGGGGACAGGGTATTTAGATACGCAGTATTTT
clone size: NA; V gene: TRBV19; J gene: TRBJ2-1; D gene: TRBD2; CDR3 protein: CASSIGLAGTGGYNEQFF; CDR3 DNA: TGTGCCAGTAGTATAGGACTAGCCGGAACGGGTGGTTACAATGAGCAGTTCTTC
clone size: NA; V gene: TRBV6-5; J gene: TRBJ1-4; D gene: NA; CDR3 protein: CASSYSTGPNEKLFF; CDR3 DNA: TGTGCCAGCAGTTACTCTACAGGGCCCAATGAAAAACTGTTTTTT
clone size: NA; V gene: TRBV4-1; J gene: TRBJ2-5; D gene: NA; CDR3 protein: CASSPVTQETQYF; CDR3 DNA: TGCGCCAGCAGCCCTGTCACACAAGAGACCCAGTACTTC
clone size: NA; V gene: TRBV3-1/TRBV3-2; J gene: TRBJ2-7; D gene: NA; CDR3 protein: CASSLSYEQYF; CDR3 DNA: TGTGCCAGCAGCCTTAGCTACGAGCAGTACTTC
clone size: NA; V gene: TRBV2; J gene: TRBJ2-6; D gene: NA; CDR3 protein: CASLREFSGANVLTF; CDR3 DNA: TGTGCCAGCCTGAGAGAGTTCTCTGGGGCCAACGTCCTGACTTTC
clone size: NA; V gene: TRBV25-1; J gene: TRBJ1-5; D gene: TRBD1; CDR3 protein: CASSDRGDQPQHF; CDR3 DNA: TGTGCCAGCAGCGACAGGGGTGATCAGCCCCAGCATTTT
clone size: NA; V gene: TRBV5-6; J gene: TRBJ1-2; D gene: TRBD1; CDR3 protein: CASSHGTGRAYGYTF; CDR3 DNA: TGTGCCAGCAGCCATGGGACAGGCAGGGCCTATGGCTACACCTTC
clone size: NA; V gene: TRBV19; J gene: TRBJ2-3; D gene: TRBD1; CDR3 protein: CASSTDRGGDTQYF; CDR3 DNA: TGTGCCAGTAGTACCGACAGGGGTGGGGATACGCAGTATTTT
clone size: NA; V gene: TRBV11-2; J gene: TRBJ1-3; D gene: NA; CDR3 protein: CASRQTAGNTIYF; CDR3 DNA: TGTGCCAGCAGACAAACAGCCGGAAACACCATATATTTT
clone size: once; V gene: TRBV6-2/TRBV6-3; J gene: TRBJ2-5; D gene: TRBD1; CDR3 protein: CASSPGQGPPGTQYF; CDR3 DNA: TGTGCCAGCAGTCCGGGACAGGGACCCCCCGGGACCCAGTACTTC
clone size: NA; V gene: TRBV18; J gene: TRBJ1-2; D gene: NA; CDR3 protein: CASSPRDTGLYGYTF; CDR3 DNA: TGTGCCAGCTCACCAAGGGACACCGGCCTATATGGCTACACCTTC
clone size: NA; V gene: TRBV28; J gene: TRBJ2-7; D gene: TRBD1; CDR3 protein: CASSLNRGSSYEQYF; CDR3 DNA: TGTGCCAGCAGTTTGAACAGGGGAAGCTCCTACGAGCAGTACTTC
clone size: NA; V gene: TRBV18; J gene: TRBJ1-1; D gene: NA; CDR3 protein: CASSPGPDTEAFF; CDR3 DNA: TGTGCCAGCTCACCGGGGCCCGACACTGAAGCTTTCTTT
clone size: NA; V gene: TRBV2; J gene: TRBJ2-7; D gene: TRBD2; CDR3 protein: CASSERTSRYEQYF; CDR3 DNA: TGTGCCAGCAGTGAACGGACTAGCCGGTACGAGCAGTACTTC
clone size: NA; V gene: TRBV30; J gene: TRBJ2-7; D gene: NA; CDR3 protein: CASTEGAWGSGEQYF; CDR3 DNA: TGTGCCTCCACGGAGGGGGCATGGGGGTCAGGAGAGCAGTACTTC
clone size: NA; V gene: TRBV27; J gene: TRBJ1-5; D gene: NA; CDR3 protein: CASSLSSPKNQPQHF; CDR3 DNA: TGTGCCAGCAGTTTATCGAGCCCGAAGAATCAGCCCCAGCATTTT
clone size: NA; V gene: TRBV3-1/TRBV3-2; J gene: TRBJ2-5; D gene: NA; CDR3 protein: CASSQATKETQYF; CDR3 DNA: TGTGCCAGCAGCCAAGCTACGAAAGAGACCCAGTACTTC
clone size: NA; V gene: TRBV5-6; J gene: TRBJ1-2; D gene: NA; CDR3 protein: CASRGGAGPYKLQGMRYTF; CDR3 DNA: TGTGCCAGCAGGGGGGGGGCAGGGCCCTACAAACTCCAGGGGATGCGCTACACCTTC
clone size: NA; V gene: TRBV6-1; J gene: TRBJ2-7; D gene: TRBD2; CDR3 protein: CASSEAIPAGAQTYEQYF; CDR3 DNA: TGTGCCAGCAGTGAAGCCATCCCAGCGGGAGCTCAGACCTACGAGCAGTACTTC
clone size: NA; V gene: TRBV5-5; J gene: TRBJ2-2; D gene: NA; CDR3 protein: CASSPRRGSNTGELFF; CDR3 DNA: TGTGCCAGCAGCCCCAGGAGGGGATCGAACACCGGGGAGCTGTTTTTT
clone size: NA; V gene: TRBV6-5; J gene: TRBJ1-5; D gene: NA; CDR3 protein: CASRPGNERQPQHF; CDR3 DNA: TGTGCCAGCAGGCCAGGGAACGAGAGGCAGCCCCAGCATTTT
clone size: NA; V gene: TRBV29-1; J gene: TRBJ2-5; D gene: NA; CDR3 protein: CSAVIPTESNPQETQYF; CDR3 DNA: TGCAGCGCCGTAATACCGACAGAATCAAACCCCCAAGAGACCCAGTACTTC
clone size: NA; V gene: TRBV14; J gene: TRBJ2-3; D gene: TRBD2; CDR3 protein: CASSHPLAGGLTDTQYF; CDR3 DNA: TGTGCCAGCAGCCACCCACTAGCGGGAGGACTCACAGATACGCAGTATTTT
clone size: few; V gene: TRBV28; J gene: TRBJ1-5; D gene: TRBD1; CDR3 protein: CASRSRTGYSNQPQHF; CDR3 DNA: TGTGCCAGCAGGTCCAGGACAGGGTATAGCAATCAGCCCCAGCATTTT
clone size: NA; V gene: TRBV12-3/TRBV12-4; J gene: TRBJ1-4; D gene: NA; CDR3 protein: CASLRDTLEKLFF; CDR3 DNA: TGTGCCAGTCTCCGGGATACACTGGAAAAACTGTTTTTT
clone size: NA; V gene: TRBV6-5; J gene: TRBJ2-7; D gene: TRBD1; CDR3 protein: CASSLPQGVSYEQYF; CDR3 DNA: TGTGCCAGCAGTCTCCCCCAGGGGGTATCCTACGAGCAGTACTTC
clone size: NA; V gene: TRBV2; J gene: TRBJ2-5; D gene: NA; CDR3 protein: CASSPEETQYF; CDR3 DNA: TGTGCCAGCAGTCCGGAGGAGACCCAGTACTTC
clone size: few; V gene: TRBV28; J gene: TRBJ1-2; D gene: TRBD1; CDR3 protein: CASSSRDSYGYTF; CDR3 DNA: TGTGCCAGCAGTTCACGGGACAGCTATGGCTACACCTTC
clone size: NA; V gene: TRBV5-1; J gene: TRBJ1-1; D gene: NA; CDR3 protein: CASSLSGVNTEAFF; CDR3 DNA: TGCGCCAGCAGCTTGTCAGGGGTCAACACTGAAGCTTTCTTT
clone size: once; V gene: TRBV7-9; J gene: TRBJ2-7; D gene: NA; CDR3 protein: CASSASGAPYEQYF; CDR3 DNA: TGTGCCAGCAGCGCGTCAGGGGCACCCTACGAGCAGTACTTC